The rows below give T cell receptor beta chains drawn from one sample of a study of blood T cell repertoires in COVID-19. Clones were read by immunoSEQ multiplex PCR, and TCRdb kept only the in-frame ones, dropping some. Found here are 70,000 or so clones, about 85% of them singletons; the top ten hold 2.5% to 3%. The sequenced material came from peripheral blood. These receptors all come from a man at least 80 years old with acute or convalescent COVID-19. Both conserved end residues are part of each CDR3. The D gene is left open where the match is weak. Part of the rows lack a size; the others show once, few, many or a class for expanded clones.

v_call,d_call,clone_size,j_call,cdr3_nt,cdr3_aa
TRBV7-2,TRBD2,-,TRBJ2-2,TGTGCCAGCAGCTTTGGCGGGAGGCGCGCCGGGGAGCTGTTTTTT,CASSFGGRRAGELFF
TRBV6-5,-,once,TRBJ1-5,TGTGCCAGCAGGAACACGGGGATGGGCAATCAGCCCCAGCATTTT,CASRNTGMGNQPQHF
TRBV5-6,TRBD1,-,TRBJ2-7,TGTGCCAGTAAAGTGACAGGGGTTATGGGGCAGTACTTC,CASKVTGVMGQYF
TRBV29-1,TRBD1,-,TRBJ2-7,TGCAGCGTCGGGACAGGGAATTCCTACGAGCAGTACTTC,CSVGTGNSYEQYF
TRBV27,TRBD1,few,TRBJ1-5,TGTGCCAGCAGAAGGGACAGTGGAGGGCAGCCCCAGCATTTT,CASRRDSGGQPQHF
TRBV24-1,-,-,TRBJ2-1,TGTGCCACCAGTGGTGGGGGGGCGGGAGCATACAATGAGCAGTTCTTC,CATSGGGAGAYNEQFF
TRBV18,-,-,TRBJ2-2,TGTGCCAGCTCCCTACAAGGACAGTCAAAGCTGTTTTTT,CASSLQGQSKLFF
TRBV11-2,-,-,TRBJ2-3,TGTGCCAGCAACAAGATCGCTGGAGGGAAACAAGATACGCAGTATTTT,CASNKIAGGKQDTQYF
TRBV5-1,-,-,TRBJ2-1,TGCGCCAGCAGCTCACGCGAGCCTTTCTACAATGAGCAGTTCTTC,CASSSREPFYNEQFF
TRBV28,-,-,TRBJ1-1,TGTGCCAGCCAGATCTTATCCACGAACACTGAAGCTTTCTTT,CASQILSTNTEAFF
TRBV6-5,TRBD1,few,TRBJ1-1,TGTGCCAGCAATTTTAACCGGGACAGGGAAACTTTCTTT,CASNFNRDRETFF
TRBV6-4,-,-,TRBJ1-5,TGTGCCAGCAGTGAGGCAGACAATCAGCCCCAGCATTTT,CASSEADNQPQHF
TRBV19,-,once,TRBJ2-5,TGTGCCAGTAGTATCGGGATGCAAGAGACCCAGTACTTC,CASSIGMQETQYF
TRBV2,-,-,TRBJ2-5,TGTGCCAGCACCAGTCGGGGGGCCCAAGAGACCCAGTACTTC,CASTSRGAQETQYF
TRBV24-1,TRBD1,-,TRBJ1-2,TGTGCCACCAGTGATCCCACAGGGGTGGGCTACACCTTC,CATSDPTGVGYTF
TRBV6-2/TRBV6-3,-,-,TRBJ2-3,TGTGCCAGCAGTTGGCCCCAGGGTGGCACAGATACGCAGTATTTT,CASSWPQGGTDTQYF
TRBV6-5,-,-,TRBJ2-2,TGTGCCAGCAGTTACTTACAGGGCGGGGAGCTGTTTTTT,CASSYLQGGELFF
TRBV2,-,few,TRBJ1-6,TGTGCCAGCAGTGAGTGGCAGATTCAGAATTCACCCCTCCACTTT,CASSEWQIQNSPLHF
TRBV4-2,-,-,TRBJ2-1,TGTGCCAGCAGCCAAGATGGGGCCCCAGGCAATGAGCAGTTCTTC,CASSQDGAPGNEQFF
TRBV6-5,TRBD2,-,TRBJ2-7,TGTGCCACCATACTAGCGGGAGGCCCCTACGAGCAGTACTTC,CATILAGGPYEQYF
TRBV7-9,-,-,TRBJ2-3,TGTGCCAGCAGCTCCGGACTAAGCGGGTGGGTCAAGACAGATACGCAGTATTTT,CASSSGLSGWVKTDTQYF
TRBV9,-,-,TRBJ1-5,TGTGCCAGCAGCCCTGGACAGCCCCGAGGGCCCCAGCATTTT,CASSPGQPRGPQHF
TRBV29-1,-,-,TRBJ2-1,TGCAGCGCCCTGAAAGGGGGACGGGGTGATGAGCAGTTCTTC,CSALKGGRGDEQFF
TRBV13,-,-,TRBJ2-7,TGTGCCAGCAGCTCAGGCCACAGGACATACGAGCAGTACTTC,CASSSGHRTYEQYF
TRBV19,TRBD1,once,TRBJ1-1,TGTGCCAGTAGTATATCCCCGGACAGGCTGAACACTGAAGCTTTCTTT,CASSISPDRLNTEAFF
TRBV6-5,TRBD2,-,TRBJ2-7,TGTGCCAGCAGTTACTCGGGACTAGCGGGGGAGCAGTACTTC,CASSYSGLAGEQYF
TRBV7-2,TRBD1,-,TRBJ1-3,TGTGCCAGCAGCTTAGCAGCGTGGACAGGGGCTGGAAACACCATATATTTT,CASSLAAWTGAGNTIYF
TRBV3-1/TRBV3-2,TRBD2,once,TRBJ2-5,TGTGCCAGCAGCCGAGGACTAGCGGGAGTAAGTGAGACCCAGTACTTC,CASSRGLAGVSETQYF
TRBV6-5,-,-,TRBJ2-7,TGTGCCAGCAGTTACTCAGGACAGTCCTACGAGCAGTACTTC,CASSYSGQSYEQYF
TRBV29-1,TRBD1,-,TRBJ1-5,TGCAGCGTGATGACAGGGGACACCCCGCCCCAGCATTTT,CSVMTGDTPPQHF
TRBV6-2/TRBV6-3,-,few,TRBJ1-3,TGTGCCAGCAGTTGGACTTTTCCGCGGCACGGGGTAAGTCTAAACACCATATATTTT,CASSWTFPRHGVSLNTIYF
TRBV5-1,-,-,TRBJ1-4,TGCGCCAGCAGCTTAGGCACGGGGGGCCGGGAAAAACTGTTTTTT,CASSLGTGGREKLFF
TRBV9,-,-,TRBJ1-3,TGTGCCAGCAGCGTAGCTACAGGTTTTAGCTCTGGAAACACCATATATTTT,CASSVATGFSSGNTIYF
TRBV15,TRBD1,-,TRBJ2-7,TGTGCCACCAGCTTGGGGGGACAGGGGGCCGGCGAGCAGTACTTC,CATSLGGQGAGEQYF
TRBV30,-,-,TRBJ1-5,TGTGCCTGGACCTATGGACAAGGGCCCCAGCATTTT,CAWTYGQGPQHF
TRBV15,-,-,TRBJ2-7,TGTGCCACCAGCAGAGATCTCCGCCAGGATAACGAGCAGTACTTC,CATSRDLRQDNEQYF
TRBV19,-,-,TRBJ1-6,TGTGCCAGTAGTATCAGGGGCTTAAATTCACCCCTCCACTTT,CASSIRGLNSPLHF
TRBV5-1,TRBD2,-,TRBJ2-5,TGCGCCAGCAGCAGCCAGGGAAGCGGGAGGGTCAGTGGGGAGACCCAGTACTTC,CASSSQGSGRVSGETQYF
TRBV11-3,TRBD1,-,TRBJ2-2,TGTGCCAGCAGCCCGGGACAGGTCCCCACCGGGGAGCTGTTTTTT,CASSPGQVPTGELFF
TRBV6-6,TRBD1,-,TRBJ1-1,TGTGCCAGCCCGCGGGACAGGAACACTGAAGCTTTCTTT,CASPRDRNTEAFF